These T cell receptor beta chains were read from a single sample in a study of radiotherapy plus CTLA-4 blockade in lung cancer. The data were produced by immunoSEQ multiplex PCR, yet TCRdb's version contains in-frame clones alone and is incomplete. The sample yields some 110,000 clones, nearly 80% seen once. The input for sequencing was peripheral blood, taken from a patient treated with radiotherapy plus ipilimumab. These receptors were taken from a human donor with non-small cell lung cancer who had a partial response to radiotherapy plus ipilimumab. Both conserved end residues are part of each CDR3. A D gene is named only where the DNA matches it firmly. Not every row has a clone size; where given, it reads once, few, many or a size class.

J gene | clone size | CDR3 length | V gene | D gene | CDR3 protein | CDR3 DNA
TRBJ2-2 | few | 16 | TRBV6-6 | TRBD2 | CASKGVAGANTGELFF | TGTGCCAGCAAGGGGGTAGCGGGAGCTAACACCGGGGAGCTGTTTTTT
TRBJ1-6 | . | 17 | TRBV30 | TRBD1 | CAWIQSGQSSYNSPLHF | TGTGCCTGGATCCAATCGGGACAGAGCTCCTATAATTCACCCCTCCACTTT
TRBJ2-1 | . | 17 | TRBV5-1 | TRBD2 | CASSPRQGLAGEGEQFF | TGCGCCAGCAGTCCCCGGCAGGGACTAGCGGGAGAGGGTGAGCAGTTCTTC
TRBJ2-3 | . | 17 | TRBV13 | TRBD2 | CASSLGSSGRVTDTQYF | TGTGCCAGCAGCTTAGGGTCTAGCGGGAGGGTCACAGATACGCAGTATTTT
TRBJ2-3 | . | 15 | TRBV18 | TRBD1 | CASSQGTVIQDTQYF | TGTGCCAGCTCACAAGGGACAGTTATACAAGATACGCAGTATTTT
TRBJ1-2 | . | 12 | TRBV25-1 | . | CASSEWEGGYTF | TGTGCCAGCAGTGAATGGGAGGGGGGCTACACCTTC
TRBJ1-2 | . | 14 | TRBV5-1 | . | CASSYRESSGGYTF | TGCGCCAGCAGCTACCGGGAGAGTTCGGGCGGCTACACCTTC
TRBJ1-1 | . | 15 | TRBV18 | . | CASSPPGTRSTEAFF | TGTGCCAGCTCACCACCCGGGACTCGGAGCACTGAAGCTTTCTTT
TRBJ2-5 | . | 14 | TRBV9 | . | CASSLGLPQETQYF | TGTGCCAGCAGCCTGGGGCTCCCACAAGAGACCCAGTACTTC
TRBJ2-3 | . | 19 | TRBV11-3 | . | CASSLEPDPTPGVTDTQYF | TGTGCCAGCAGCTTAGAACCGGACCCGACTCCGGGAGTGACAGATACGCAGTATTTT
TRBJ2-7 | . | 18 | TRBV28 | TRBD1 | CASRTGTGGGSGFHEQYF | TGTGCCAGCAGGACCGGGACAGGGGGAGGTAGTGGCTTCCACGAGCAGTACTTC
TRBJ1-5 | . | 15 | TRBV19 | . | CASSIQDLSNQPQHF | TGTGCCAGTAGTATACAGGACTTGAGCAATCAGCCCCAGCATTTT
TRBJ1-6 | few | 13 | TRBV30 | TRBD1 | CAWSGTVSSPLHF | TGTGCCTGGTCCGGGACAGTGAGTTCACCCCTCCACTTT
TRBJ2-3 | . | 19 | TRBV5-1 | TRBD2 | CASSLVGLAGGLNTDTQYF | TGCGCCAGCAGCTTAGTGGGACTAGCGGGAGGACTTAACACAGATACGCAGTATTTT
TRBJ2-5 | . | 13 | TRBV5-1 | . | CASSGAGQETQYF | TGCGCCAGCAGCGGTGCAGGGCAAGAGACCCAGTACTTC
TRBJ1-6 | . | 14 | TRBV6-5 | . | CASRPQGSNSPLHF | TGTGCCAGCAGACCACAGGGTTCCAATTCACCCCTCCACTTT
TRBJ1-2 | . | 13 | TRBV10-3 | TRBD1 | CAISLTGVEGYTF | TGTGCCATCAGTCTGACAGGGGTGGAGGGCTACACCTTC
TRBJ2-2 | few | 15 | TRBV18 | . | CASSPYDGLTGELFF | TGTGCCAGCTCACCGTACGACGGACTCACCGGGGAGCTGTTTTTT
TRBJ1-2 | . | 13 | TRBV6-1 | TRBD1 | CACPRTGAYGYTF | TGTGCCTGCCCCAGGACAGGGGCCTATGGCTACACCTTC
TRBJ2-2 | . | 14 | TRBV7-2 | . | CASRGAGNTGELFF | TGTGCCAGCCGCGGAGCGGGGAACACCGGGGAGCTGTTTTTT
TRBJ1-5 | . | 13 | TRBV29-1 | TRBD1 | CSVADRGWQPQHF | TGCAGCGTGGCCGACAGGGGATGGCAGCCCCAGCATTTT
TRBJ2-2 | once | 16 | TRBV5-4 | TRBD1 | CASSLARQGAYGELFF | TGTGCCAGCAGCCTTGCCCGACAGGGGGCTTACGGGGAGCTGTTTTTT
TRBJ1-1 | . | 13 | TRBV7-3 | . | CASSPGVGTEAFF | TGTGCCAGCAGCCCAGGGGTGGGCACTGAAGCTTTCTTT
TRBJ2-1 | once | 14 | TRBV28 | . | CASSLSYRASEQFF | TGTGCCAGCAGTTTATCTTACAGGGCGAGCGAGCAGTTCTTC
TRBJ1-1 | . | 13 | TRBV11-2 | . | CASSSHINTEAFF | TGTGCCAGCAGCTCACACATCAACACTGAAGCTTTCTTT
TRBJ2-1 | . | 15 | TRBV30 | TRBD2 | CAWSVRLAVYNEQFF | TGTGCCTGGAGTGTTCGTCTAGCGGTCTACAATGAGCAGTTCTTC
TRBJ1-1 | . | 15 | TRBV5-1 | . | CASSIEGGRNTEAFF | TGCGCCAGCAGCATCGAAGGGGGACGGAACACTGAAGCTTTCTTT
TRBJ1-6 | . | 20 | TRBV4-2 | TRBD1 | CASSQEVSRQGSSRRSPLHF | TGTGCCAGCAGCCAAGAGGTGTCTAGACAGGGGTCATCCAGGAGGTCACCCCTCCACTTT
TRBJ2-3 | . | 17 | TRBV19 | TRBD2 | CASSSRPTSGSADTQYF | TGTGCCAGTAGTTCCCGCCCTACTAGCGGGAGCGCAGATACGCAGTATTTT
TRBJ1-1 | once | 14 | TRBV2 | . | CASSAQAGNTEAFF | TGTGCCAGCAGTGCCCAAGCAGGGAACACTGAAGCTTTCTTT
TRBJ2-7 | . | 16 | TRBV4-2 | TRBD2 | CASSHLGSGRDGEQYF | TGTGCCAGCAGCCACTTGGGAAGCGGGAGGGACGGCGAGCAGTACTTC